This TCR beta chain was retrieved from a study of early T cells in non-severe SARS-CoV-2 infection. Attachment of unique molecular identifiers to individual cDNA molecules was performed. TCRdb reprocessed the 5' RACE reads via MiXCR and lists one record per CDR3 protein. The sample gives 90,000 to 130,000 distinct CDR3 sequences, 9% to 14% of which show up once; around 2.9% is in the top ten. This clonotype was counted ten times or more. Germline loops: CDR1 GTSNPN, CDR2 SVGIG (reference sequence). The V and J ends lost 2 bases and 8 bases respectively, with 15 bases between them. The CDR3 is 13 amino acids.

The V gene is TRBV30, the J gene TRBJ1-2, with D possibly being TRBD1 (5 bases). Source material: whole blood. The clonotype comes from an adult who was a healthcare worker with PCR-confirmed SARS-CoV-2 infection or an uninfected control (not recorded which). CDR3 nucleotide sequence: TGTGCCTGGAGTCAGGGCAGGGTCGGAGGCTACACCTTC. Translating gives CAWSQGRVGGYTF.